One and the same sample provided the 19 T cell receptor beta chains below, sequenced in a study of monozygotic twins with inflammatory bowel disease. No DNA is given; TCRdb re-called the 5' RACE reads and lists each CDR3 protein once. Its listing shows approximately 330,000 distinct CDR3 sequences. Material: blood. The receptors were sampled from a human donor with ulcerative colitis or Crohn's disease, or a healthy co-twin of an affected twin (not recorded which).

This rearrangement joins TRBV13 to TRBJ2-3. Germline V CDR1 and CDR2: PRHDT, FYEKMQ (reference sequence). The CDR3 totals 15 residues. The CDR3 here is CASSGRNTRTDTQYF.

The chain joins TRBV7-2 to TRBJ2-1; TCRdb outputs TRBD2, but without DNA this stays unchecked. The CDR3 covers 14 residues. Germline CDR1 SGHTA, CDR2 FQGNSA. The CDR3: CASSPGLAGTEQFF.

The chain joins TRBV27 to TRBJ2-3; TCRdb reports TRBD1, a call that lacks DNA to check it against. Germline lookup yields CDR1 MNHEY and CDR2 SMNVEV (reference sequence). The CDR3 has 15 residues. This CDR3 is CASSLQVTGADTQYF.

The chain joins TRBV24-1 to TRBJ2-5. Germline loops: CDR1 KGHDR, CDR2 SFDVKD. The CDR3 runs 15 residues. This chain's CDR3 is CATSDFGSVQETQYF.

The genes are TRBV28 and TRBJ2-2; TCRdb selects TRBD1, and the lack of DNA leaves this call unchecked. Germline assignment: CDR1 MDHEN and CDR2 SYDVKM. This CDR3 has 15 residues. This CDR3 is CASRWDEEASGELFF. Drawing the rest from reference TRBV28 and TRBJ2-2, the complete variable domain is DVKVTQSSRYLVKRTGEKVFLECVQDMDHENMFWYRQDPGLGLRLIYFSYDVKMKEKGDIPEGYSVSREKKERFSLILESASTNQTSMYLCASRWDEEASGELFFGEGSRLTVL.

This chain connects TRBV6-1 to TRBJ1-1; no DNA is available, so the TRBD1 call from TCRdb remains unchecked. Germline V lookup: CDR1 MNHNS, CDR2 SASEGT. The CDR3 spans 14 residues. The CDR3 here is CASRIGHSDTEAFF.

The chain carries TRBV18 and TRBJ1-5; checking the TCRdb D call of TRBD1 is not possible without DNA. Germline V gene lookup returns CDR1 KGHSH and CDR2 LQKENI. The CDR3 runs to 15 residues. The CDR3 protein is CASSPAGQSNQPQHF.

The chain is built from TRBV7-8 and TRBJ1-1; TCRdb designates TRBD1, a call that cannot be tested without DNA. This CDR3 is built from 15 residues. Germline-derived CDR1 and CDR2 are SGHVS and FQNEAQ. CDR3 protein: CASSLERGLNTEAFF.

The chain combines TRBV12-3 or TRBV12-4 with TRBJ2-6; the D gene TCRdb calls, TRBD2, cannot be checked with no DNA. This CDR3 contains 16 residues. Here the CDR3 reads CASSPNLRREANVLTF.

The genes are TRBV27 and TRBJ1-1; TCRdb indicates TRBD1, and absent DNA this call remains unverified. Per germline, CDR1 MNHEY and CDR2 SMNVEV (reference sequence). The CDR3 totals 13 residues. The CDR3 protein is CASRTTGNTEAFF.

The chain uses TRBV28 and TRBJ2-1. The CDR3 extends over 12 amino acids. The germline CDR1 and CDR2 sequences are MDHEN and SYDVKM. CDR3 amino acids: CASSFFGQEQFF.

This rearrangement joins TRBV19 to TRBJ1-5. The germline V gene has CDR1 LNHDA and CDR2 SQIVND (reference sequence). The CDR3 contains 15 residues. CDR3 sequence: CASSIEDGSPQPQHF.

V is TRBV6-2 or TRBV6-3 and J is TRBJ1-2. CDR1 and CDR2 from the germline V gene are MNHEY and SVGEGT. The CDR3 contains 14 residues. CDR3 residues: CASSSAGSWYGYTF.

This rearrangement joins TRBV20-1 to TRBJ2-1; TCRdb returns TRBD2, unconfirmable since there is no DNA. Germline loops: CDR1 DFQATT, CDR2 SNEGSKA (reference sequence). This CDR3 region has 16 residues. This chain's CDR3 is CSARISGGVLYNEQFF.

The V gene is TRBV5-1, the J gene TRBJ2-3. The CDR3 totals 12 residues. Germline V gene lookup returns CDR1 SGHRS and CDR2 YFSETQ. CDR3 region: CASAYATDTQYF. Complete variable domain (other parts from reference TRBV5-1 and TRBJ2-3): KAGVTQTPRYLIKTRGQQVTLSCSPISGHRSVSWYQQTPGQGLQFLFEYFSETQRNKGNFPGRFSGRQFSNSRSEMNVSTLELGDSALYLCASAYATDTQYFGPGTRLTVL.

The J gene is TRBJ1-1, the V gene TRBV29-1. The CDR3 totals 16 residues. CDR1 is SQVTM, CDR2 ANQGSEA, per germline. CDR3: CSVEDAGVLMNTEAFF. Variable domain in full (rest from reference TRBV29-1 and TRBJ1-1): SAVISQKPSRDICQRGTSLTIQCQVDSQVTMMFWYRQQPGQSLTLIATANQGSEATYESGFVIDKFPISRPNLTFSTLTVSNMSPEDSSIYLCSVEDAGVLMNTEAFFGQGTRLTVV.

V and J are TRBV5-1 and TRBJ1-2. Germline V gene sequence: CDR1 SGHRS, CDR2 YFSETQ. The CDR3 totals 15 residues. This CDR3 is CASSQGLGANYGYTF.

The rearrangement joins TRBV20-1 to TRBJ2-7. Germline V gene data show CDR1 as DFQATT and CDR2 as SNEGSKA (reference sequence). The CDR3 contains 14 residues. CDR3 amino acids: CSAREKRRPYEQYF.

This chain joins TRBV3-1 and TRBJ2-1; TCRdb selects TRBD2, and the lack of DNA leaves this call unchecked. CDR1 LGHDT and CDR2 YNNKEL come from the germline V gene (reference sequence). This CDR3 is built from 15 residues. CDR3 amino acids: CASSQLAGAYNEQFF.